Following are 23 T cell receptor beta chains from one sample sequenced in a study of CD8 T cells in Susac syndrome. Random hexamers were used to reverse transcribe an amount of roughly 0.5 to 1 ug RNA. TCRdb reprocessed the immunoSEQ multiplex PCR reads with MiXCR, giving one entry per CDR3 protein. The sample has roughly 180,000 distinct CDR3 sequences; roughly 94% are singletons. Input material: CD4+ T cells from PBMCs. These receptors all come from a human donor with Susac syndrome.

CDR3 amino acids: CAIRLSGTSSGNTIYF. CDR3 in DNA: TGTGCCATCAGATTATCCGGCACAAGCTCTGGAAACACCATATATTTT. This chain joins TRBV7-9 and TRBJ1-3; D remains ambiguous. CDR1 and CDR2 from the germline V gene are SEHNR and FQNEAQ (reference sequence). V was cut by 10 bases and J by 0 bases, with 19 bases left in between. This CDR3 is 16 amino acids long.

The chain carries TRBV6-6 and TRBJ1-2; maybe TRBD1 (6 bases). Germline assignment: CDR1 MNHNY and CDR2 SVGAGI (reference sequence). The V and J ends lost 6 bases and 7 bases respectively, with 18 bases between them. The CDR3 contains 14 residues. Here the CDR3 reads CASRRQEESGGYTF. Written as DNA, the CDR3 is TGTGCCAGCAGAAGACAGGAAGAAAGTGGTGGCTACACCTTC.

This clonotype was detected a few times. This chain joins TRBV3-1 and TRBJ2-5; no clear D gene. The CDR3 is made up of 13 amino acids. V was cut by 0 bases and J by 3 bases, with 5 bases left in between. CDR1 and CDR2 (germline): LGHDT, YNNKEL (reference sequence). The CDR3 loop is CASSQDREETQYF. The DNA for the CDR3 is TGTGCCAGCAGCCAAGACCGTGAAGAGACCCAGTACTTC.

This chain joins TRBV20-1 and TRBJ2-1; no clear D. The V gene's germline CDR1 is DFQATT and CDR2 SNEGSKA (reference sequence). The V end lost 5 bases, the J end lost 7 bases, and 15 bases lay between the germline ends. This CDR3 comprises 13 residues. The DNA for the CDR3 is TGCAGTGCTCCAAGCCCTACATGGAATGAGCAGTTCTTC. Its translation: CSAPSPTWNEQFF.

This chain joins TRBV6-5 and TRBJ2-6; a possible D gene is TRBD1 (6 bases). The germline gives CDR1 MNHEY, CDR2 SVGAGI. The CDR3 is 15 residues long. V lost 8 bases to trimming and J lost 6 bases, with 17 bases between them. The CDR3 here is CASGQWGLEANVLTF. CDR3 coding DNA: TGTGCCAGCGGACAGTGGGGCCTCGAGGCCAACGTCCTGACTTTC.

This clonotype was seen a single time. The chain recombines TRBV4-3 with TRBJ2-1; tentative D call: TRBD2 (6 bases). Germline V CDR1 and CDR2: LGHNA, YSLEER. CDR3 length: 15 amino acids. V lost 1 base and J 5 bases, leaving 12 bases between the germline ends. This CDR3 reads CASSQGTSPNNEQFF. The CDR3 nucleotides are TGCGCCAGCAGCCAAGGAACTAGCCCAAACAATGAGCAGTTCTTC.

The V and J genes are TRBV7-2 and TRBJ1-1; TRBD1 is a possible D gene (5 bases). This CDR3 contains 13 residues. The V gene's germline CDR1 is SGHTA and CDR2 FQGNSA. Trimming stripped 5 bases from V and 4 bases from J, with 11 bases between. For the CDR3, the DNA is TGTGCCAGCAGCACAATGGGGGGCACTGAAGCTTTCTTT. Translated: CASSTMGGTEAFF.

The genes are TRBV5-5 and TRBJ2-3; D might be TRBD1 (6 bases). Germline values: CDR1 SGHKS, CDR2 YYEKEE (reference sequence). With 4 bases removed from V and 0 bases from J, the gap between germline ends came to 12 bases. The CDR3 covers 15 residues. This CDR3 is CASSGDILSTDTQYF. The CDR3 bases are TGTGCCAGCAGCGGGGACATCCTTAGCACAGATACGCAGTATTTT.

The chain combines TRBV6-6 with TRBJ2-1, with a weak D call TRBD1 (6 bases). The CDR3 is made up of 15 amino acids. Germline V gives CDR1 MNHNY, CDR2 SVGAGI (reference sequence). The V end was cut by 6 bases, the J end by 4 bases, with 16 bases between. The CDR3 loop reads CASRDSSSVYNEQFF. The CDR3 DNA reads TGTGCCAGCAGGGACAGCAGTAGCGTATACAATGAGCAGTTCTTC.

This sequence joins TRBV27 and TRBJ2-1; D unresolved. The ends were cut back, 3 bases at V and 7 bases at J, with 7 bases in the middle. The CDR3 loop spans 12 amino acids. The V gene's germline CDR1 is MNHEY and CDR2 SMNVEV (reference sequence). This CDR3 is CASSLPGNEQFF. Here the CDR3 DNA reads TGTGCCAGCAGTTTGCCCGGGAATGAGCAGTTCTTC.

This clonotype was recorded only once. The rearrangement uses TRBV29-1 and TRBJ2-5; no clear D gene. Germline CDR1 is SQVTM and CDR2 is ANQGSEA. V dropped 7 bases and J dropped 2 bases, with 11 bases sitting between them. The length of the CDR3 is 12 residues. CDR3 in amino acids: CSADSQQETQYF. DNA for the CDR3: TGCAGCGCTGATTCCCAGCAAGAGACCCAGTACTTC.

Notes on this clonotype: A read error may produce the germline difference seen at one junction end. The chain carries TRBV15 and TRBJ1-3; possibly TRBD1 for D (5 bases). The CDR3 sequence is 14 residues long. Looked up from germline, CDR1 is LNHNV and CDR2 is YYDKDF (reference sequence). DNA of the CDR3: TGTGCCACCAGCTCTACTTCAAGGGGAAACACCACATATTTT. Protein: CATSSTSRGNTTYF.

The CDR3 protein is CASSDFAGRTPEETQYF. CDR3 in DNA: TGTGCCAGCAGTGACTTTGCGGGACGTACCCCCGAAGAGACCCAGTACTTC. This sequence joins TRBV2 and TRBJ2-5, with D possibly TRBD2 on 6 matching bases. The V gene lost 3 bases and the J gene lost 3 bases, with 20 bases spanning the gap. CDR1 is SNHLY and CDR2 is FYNNEI in the germline V gene. The CDR3 is 17 amino acids.

J is TRBJ2-5 and V is TRBV20-1, with D possibly being TRBD2 (5 bases). The V end was cut by 3 bases, the J end by 5 bases, with 10 bases between. The CDR3 length is 12 residues. Germline V CDR1 and CDR2: DFQATT, SNEGSKA (reference sequence). CDR3: CSASSSGETQYF. The CDR3 DNA is TGCAGTGCTAGTTCTTCGGGGGAGACCCAGTACTTC.

The J gene is TRBJ1-6, the V gene TRBV2; possible D gene TRBD1, 5 bases. The CDR3 is 15 amino acids. From germline, CDR1 is SNHLY and CDR2 FYNNEI. V was pared by 3 bases and J by 4 bases, with 10 bases between. The CDR3 protein is CASSDGGAYNSPLHF. The CDR3, as DNA: TGTGCCAGCAGTGACGGTGGGGCTTATAATTCACCCCTCCACTTT.

V usage is TRBV28 and J usage is TRBJ2-5, with 14 bases aligning to TRBD2. CDR3 length: 16 amino acids. Germline CDR1 reads MDHEN; CDR2 reads SYDVKM. J lost 5 bases, V lost 5 bases, and 7 bases had no gene match. As DNA, the CDR3 is TGTGCCAGCAGTCGAAGACTAGCGGGAGGGTTGGAGACCCAGTACTTC. Its translation: CASSRRLAGGLETQYF.

The rearrangement joins TRBV29-1 to TRBJ2-7, with D possibly matching TRBD2 (6 bases). The CDR3 covers 12 residues. Germline V lookup: CDR1 SQVTM, CDR2 ANQGSEA. Deletions cut 2 bases from V and 7 bases from J, with 12 bases between. The CDR3 protein is CSVELPRGEQYF. CDR3 bases: TGCAGCGTTGAACTCCCCCGGGGGGAGCAGTACTTC.

The chain recombines TRBV2 with TRBJ1-3; no definite D call. V shed 8 bases and J shed 4 bases, with 9 bases lying between them. The CDR3 is made up of 12 amino acids. Germline values: CDR1 SNHLY, CDR2 FYNNEI. In DNA, the CDR3 is TGTGCCAGCGTCACAGCAGGAAACACCATATATTTT. It is translated as CASVTAGNTIYF.

This rearrangement joins TRBV29-1 to TRBJ2-5; no reliable D call. The CDR3 has 11 amino acids. Looked up from germline, CDR1 is SQVTM and CDR2 is ANQGSEA. Trimming pared 4 bases from V and 5 bases from J, leaving 8 bases between. CDR3 region: CSVGGLETQYF. CDR3 nucleotides: TGCAGCGTTGGAGGTTTGGAGACCCAGTACTTC.

The V call is TRBV20-1, the J call TRBJ2-5; 7 bases agree with TRBD1. Germline lookup yields CDR1 DFQATT and CDR2 SNEGSKA (reference sequence). The V segment lost 6 bases and the J segment 2 bases; nucleotides outside the gene matches: 9. The CDR3 is 14 amino acids. In nucleotides, the CDR3 is TGCAGTGCCCCGGACAGGCCGGGGCAAGAGACCCAGTACTTC. Residues: CSAPDRPGQETQYF.

This clonotype showed up just once. The rearrangement links TRBV29-1 to TRBJ2-2; D is unclear. V gave up 1 base and J gave up 7 bases, with 7 bases separating them. Per the germline V gene, CDR1 is SQVTM and CDR2 is ANQGSEA. The CDR3 sequence is 12 residues long. The CDR3, as DNA: TGCAGCGTTGAAGGGAATGGCGGGGAGCTGTTTTTT. Translation gives CSVEGNGGELFF.

This rearrangement joins TRBV30 to TRBJ2-3, with D perhaps given as TRBD1 or TRBD2 (5 bases each). CDR3 length: 15 amino acids. Between the trimmed V and J ends, which lost 0 bases and 0 bases, there was a span of 10 bases. Germline loops: CDR1 GTSNPN, CDR2 SVGIG (reference sequence). CDR3 nucleotide sequence: TGTGCCTGGAGTGTAAGAGGGGTCAGCACAGATACGCAGTATTTT. Protein: CAWSVRGVSTDTQYF.

Only one count was recorded for this clonotype. The chain is built from TRBV19 and TRBJ2-5, with D tentatively TRBD2 (6 bases). This CDR3 region has 14 residues. Trimming pared 10 bases from V and 2 bases from J, leaving 17 bases between. From germline, CDR1 is LNHDA and CDR2 SQIVND (reference sequence). The CDR3 nucleotides read TGTGCCACCACCAGCGGTGGGGGGCAAGAGACCCAGTACTTC. This translates into CATTSGGGQETQYF.